This T cell receptor (beta chain) derives from a study of lymphopenia after photon versus proton radiotherapy. Study results and caveats: In patients who died, overall survival fell as post-nadir TCR diversity dropped more. After the lymphocyte nadir, photon-treated repertoires showed oligoclonal expansion, especially of CD8+ Temra cells.

Clones were read by immunoSEQ multiplex PCR, and TCRdb kept only the in-frame ones, dropping some. Of approximately 30,000 clones in the sample, approximately 95% were seen once. A word on this clone: Its cognate antigen is unknown.

V was cut by 4 bases and J by 1 base, with 11 bases left in between. CDR3 length: 14 amino acids. Germline loops: CDR1 MNHNS, CDR2 SASEGT. The sequence was obtained from a woman aged 50 to 60 with cholangiocarcinoma. The rearrangement links TRBV6-1 to TRBJ2-7; D unclear. The sample was peripheral blood, taken from a patient treated with photon-based radiotherapy. The CDR3 coding sequence is TGTGCCAGCAGTGCCTCCGGAAAGTCCTACGAGCAGTACTTC. It codes for CASSASGKSYEQYF.